Below are 17 T cell receptor beta chains sequenced from a single sample in a study of blood T cell repertoires in COVID-19. TCRdb keeps only in-frame clones here, not all; method: immunoSEQ multiplex PCR. The table records roughly 140,000 clones, about 85% of them present only once. Input material: peripheral blood. Receptors originate from a woman aged 55-70 years with COVID-19, enrolled during active disease.

This chain joins TRBV19 and TRBJ1-5; 9 positions match TRBD1. CDR3 size: 14 residues. V shed 7 bases, J shed 7 bases, and the junction held 8 bases outside the gene matches. Germline CDR1 LNHDA, CDR2 SQIVND (reference sequence). CDR3 in amino acids: CASTGTGSPQPQHF. The CDR3 nucleotides are TGTGCCAGTACCGGGACAGGGAGTCCCCAGCCCCAGCATTTT.

Concerning this clone itself: Other nucleotide sequences in the sample specify the same CDR3. The gene calls are TRBV25-1 and TRBJ1-2, with a possible D match to TRBD1 (6 bases). Germline-derived CDR1 and CDR2 are MGHDK and SYGVNS. Trimming stripped 6 bases from V and 2 bases from J, with 10 bases between. This CDR3 is built from 13 residues. CDR3 coding DNA: TGTGCCAGCAGACAGGGCCTCAACTATGGCTACACCTTC. This gives the protein CASRQGLNYGYTF.

The chain employs TRBV28 and TRBJ1-1; no reliable D call. The CDR3 runs 16 residues. CDR1 is MDHEN and CDR2 is SYDVKM in the germline V gene. V lost 5 bases and J lost 0, with 16 bases in between. DNA of the CDR3: TGTGCCAGCAGTGCACCCGGGGAGAGCATGAACACTGAAGCTTTCTTT. This translates into CASSAPGESMNTEAFF. The full variable domain, with the rest looked up from reference TRBV28 and TRBJ1-1, is DVKVTQSSRYLVKRTGEKVFLECVQDMDHENMFWYRQDPGLGLRLIYFSYDVKMKEKGDIPEGYSVSREKKERFSLILESASTNQTSMYLCASSAPGESMNTEAFFGQGTRLTVV.

The CDR3 nucleotides are TGTGCCAGCAGTGAAGGACAGGGGCTGAGGAACACTGAAGCTTTCTTT. Translated, it gives CASSEGQGLRNTEAFF. The J gene is TRBJ1-1, the V gene TRBV2; 8 bases fit TRBD1. Germline values: CDR1 SNHLY, CDR2 FYNNEI. The trim removed 1 base at V and 1 base at J, leaving 5 bases unmatched. The CDR3 has 16 residues.

The chain employs TRBV11-2 and TRBJ1-2; no firm D call. In germline, CDR1 is SGHAT, CDR2 FQNNGV. Trimming took 1 base from V and 3 from J, leaving 12 bases between them. CDR3 length equals 15 residues. CDR3 residues: CASSLGAPLDYGYTF. The CDR3 DNA reads TGTGCCAGCAGCTTAGGAGCCCCGCTAGACTATGGCTACACCTTC.

The chain links TRBV19 to TRBJ1-1, with 11 bases lining up with TRBD1. This CDR3 comprises 14 residues. Germline loops: CDR1 LNHDA, CDR2 SQIVND (reference sequence). Unmatched junction bases numbered 4, after V lost 5 bases and J lost 5 bases. CDR3 sequence reads: CASSRTGGATEAFF. The CDR3 DNA reads as TGTGCCAGTAGTCGGACAGGGGGCGCGACTGAAGCTTTCTTT.

The rearrangement joins TRBV6-5 to TRBJ1-2; 9 nucleotides agree with TRBD1. Trimming cost V 4 bases and J 6 bases; bases outside gene matches: 3. The CDR3 spans 13 residues. From germline, CDR1 is MNHEY and CDR2 SVGAGI. In DNA, the CDR3 is TGTGCCAGCAGTTGGGACAGGGTTAATGGCTACACCTTC. It translates to CASSWDRVNGYTF.

This chain uses TRBV7-9 with TRBJ1-1; unclear D gene. Deletions cut 5 bases from V and 4 bases from J, with 17 bases between. CDR1 and CDR2 (germline): SEHNR, FQNEAQ (reference sequence). The CDR3 has 15 amino acids. CDR3 loop: CASSRTIQGSTEAFF. The DNA of the CDR3 is TGTGCCAGCAGCCGAACAATACAAGGGAGCACTGAAGCTTTCTTT.

The chain combines TRBV5-1 with TRBJ1-6; maybe TRBD1 (6 bases). V lost 4 bases and J 7 bases, leaving 24 bases between the germline ends. Germline CDR1 is SGHRS and CDR2 is YFSETQ. The CDR3 extends over 18 amino acids. CDR3 sequence reads: CASSAPGTTIGLNSPLHF. Written as DNA, the CDR3 is TGCGCCAGCAGCGCACCCGGGACAACTATTGGCCTGAATTCACCCCTCCACTTT.

The J gene is TRBJ1-2, the V gene TRBV29-1; 7 bases match TRBD1. The junction had 12 bases not matched to a gene; V was cut back by 7 bases and J by 7 bases. Germline CDR1 is SQVTM and CDR2 is ANQGSEA. CDR3 length: 13 amino acids. The CDR3 DNA sequence: TGCAGCGCAAAAGAGGGGACAGCGGGTGGCTACACCTTC. Translating gives CSAKEGTAGGYTF.

This chain uses TRBV7-8 with TRBJ1-1, with 9 bases fitting TRBD1. The CDR3 covers 15 residues. V shed 2 bases, J shed 7 bases, and the junction held 8 bases outside the gene matches. CDR1 SGHVS and CDR2 FQNEAQ come from the germline V gene. CDR3 protein: CASSLRSTGGREAFF. The CDR3 DNA sequence: TGTGCCAGCAGCTTACGATCGACAGGGGGACGTGAAGCTTTCTTT.

This clone showed up just once. This may be a read error, as it is one base from a much larger clone. This sequence joins TRBV28 and TRBJ1-5, with 7 bases lining up with TRBD1. After removal of 7 bases from V and 6 bases from J, the junction contained 3 bases not matched to a gene. This CDR3 is built from 12 residues. CDR1 MDHEN and CDR2 SYDVKM come from the germline V gene. Here the CDR3 reads CASTAGGQPQHF. DNA of the CDR3: TGTGCCAGCACGGCAGGGGGTCAGCCCCAGCATTTT.

The rearrangement joins TRBV5-1 to TRBJ1-1; a weak D match, TRBD1 (5 bases). Per germline, CDR1 SGHRS and CDR2 YFSETQ. The CDR3 is 15 residues long. V was shortened by 1 base and J by 1 base, with 11 bases between the two germline ends. The CDR3 protein is CASSLPLTGNTEAFF. For the CDR3, the DNA is TGCGCCAGCAGCTTGCCGCTAACAGGGAACACTGAAGCTTTCTTT.

V usage is TRBV12-3 or TRBV12-4 and J usage is TRBJ1-2; D not resolved. V dropped 6 bases and J dropped 8 bases, with 16 bases sitting between them. The CDR3 length is 13 residues. The CDR3 here is CASRTQAPGGYTF. As DNA, the CDR3 is TGTGCCAGCAGGACCCAGGCCCCGGGGGGCTACACCTTC.

The DNA for the CDR3 is TGTGCCAGTGGACGGACTAGAAGCGGGGAGCTGTTTTTT. Translated: CASGRTRSGELFF. The chain uses TRBV19 and TRBJ2-2; 7 nucleotides agree with TRBD2. The length of the CDR3 is 13 residues. Germline values: CDR1 LNHDA, CDR2 SQIVND (reference sequence). Trimming cost V 8 bases and J 7 bases; bases outside gene matches: 7.

In the case of this clone: A junction boundary mismatches the germline segment, possibly from a read error. The chain recombines TRBV2 with TRBJ1-2; D possibly corresponds to TRBD1 (5 bases). The germline V gene has CDR1 SNHLY and CDR2 FYNNEI. The CDR3 runs to 12 residues. CDR3 sequence (DNA): TGTGCCAGCAGCGAAGACAGCTATGGCTACACCTTC. Its protein is CASSEDSYGYTF.

The CDR3 region is CASSPRGSSGYTF. The CDR3 nucleotides are TGTGCCAGCAGCCCCAGGGGATCTAGTGGCTACACCTTC. The V call is TRBV12-3 or TRBV12-4, the J call TRBJ1-2, with a tentative D call TRBD1 (6 bases). This CDR3 has 13 residues. V lost 6 bases, J lost 7 bases, and 15 bases lay in between.